Each of the 14 T cell receptor beta chains below was sequenced from the same sample in a study of regulatory T cells in long-lasting Graves disease. The time point denotes: newly diagnosed GD, antithyroid drugs for less than 3 months. Scientists built the TCR library using RNA that was extracted from PBMCs. Arm-PCR of CDR3 regions and iRepertoire HTBI primers were the basis on which TCR beta libraries were built. TCRdb itself ran the multiplex PCR reads through MiXCR, one entry per CDR3 protein. The sample yields under 300,000 distinct CDR3 sequences, 20% seen once. The material sequenced was peripheral blood mononuclear cells (PBMCs), taken at new diagnosis, from a patient treated with antithyroid drugs. The source of these receptors is a female donor with Graves disease.

This clonotype was observed many times. This chain connects TRBV28 to TRBJ2-7, with D tentatively TRBD2 (6 bases). CDR3 length equals 13 residues. From germline, CDR1 is MDHEN and CDR2 SYDVKM. Trimming left V 5 bases short and J 9 bases short, with 17 bases between. The CDR3 region is CASSGGTPTLQYF. The CDR3 coding sequence is TGTGCCAGCAGTGGGGGGACGCCGACTCTGCAGTACTTC.

This clonotype was detected many times. The chain carries TRBV19 and TRBJ2-7, with unresolved D. Trimming pared 3 bases from V and 6 bases from J, leaving 12 bases between. Germline-derived CDR1 and CDR2 are LNHDA and SQIVND (reference sequence). The CDR3 is made up of 13 amino acids. CDR3 sequence (DNA): TGTGCCAGTAGTATCCCACAAGTCGGCGAGCAGTACTTC. The encoded protein is CASSIPQVGEQYF.

This clonotype was seen at least ten times. J is TRBJ1-2 and V is TRBV7-9; 9 nucleotides line up with TRBD1. The germline CDR1 and CDR2 sequences are SEHNR and FQNEAQ (reference sequence). V gave up 5 bases and J gave up 6 bases; unmatched junction bases: 13. The CDR3 covers 16 residues. CDR3 residues: CASSRYSGTGFNGYTF. The CDR3 DNA is TGTGCCAGCAGCCGTTACTCCGGGACAGGGTTTAATGGCTACACCTTC.

At least ten counts were recorded for this clonotype. The chain recombines TRBV6-1 with TRBJ2-7; 11 nucleotides line up with TRBD2. CDR1 MNHNS and CDR2 SASEGT come from the germline V gene. The J segment lost 4 bases and the V segment lost 6 bases, leaving 5 bases of the junction unmatched. This CDR3 spans 14 amino acids. The CDR3 nucleotides read TGTGCCAGCAGGCAGACTAGCGGGACGTACGAGCAGTACTTC. Amino acid sequence: CASRQTSGTYEQYF.

This chain links TRBV2 with TRBJ2-7, with TRBD1 identical over 12 bases. Germline-derived CDR1 and CDR2 are SNHLY and FYNNEI. The CDR3 consists of 15 residues. J lost 7 bases, V lost 6 bases, and 10 bases had no gene match. The CDR3, as DNA: TGTGCCAGCAGCCTTTGGGGACAGGGGGCGCGAGAGCAGTACTTC. Translation gives CASSLWGQGAREQYF.

The sample holds many counts of this clonotype. The chain links TRBV24-1 to TRBJ1-2, with D possibly being TRBD1 (5 bases). This CDR3 comprises 15 residues. Germline V CDR1 and CDR2: KGHDR, SFDVKD. V dropped 4 bases and J dropped 3 bases, with 14 bases sitting between them. This chain's CDR3 is CATSDAGRGYYGYTF. DNA of the CDR3: TGTGCCACCAGTGACGCCGGGCGGGGCTACTATGGCTACACCTTC.

This clonotype appeared many times. V is TRBV28 and J is TRBJ2-4; a possible D gene is TRBD1 (5 bases). V shed 3 bases and J shed 0 bases, with 9 bases lying between them. The CDR3 sequence is 15 residues long. Per the germline V gene, CDR1 is MDHEN and CDR2 is SYDVKM. In nucleotides, the CDR3 is TGTGCCAGCAGTTTTTCAGGGTCAGCCAAAAACATTCAGTACTTC. Translating it yields CASSFSGSAKNIQYF.

This clonotype has a count of ten or more. The gene calls are TRBV5-1 and TRBJ2-1; 8 bases align to TRBD1. V trimming: 4 bases; J trimming: 5 bases; junction bases outside the gene matches: 8. Germline V gives CDR1 SGHRS, CDR2 YFSETQ. The CDR3 extends over 15 amino acids. The CDR3 protein is CASSQGQALNNEQFF. The CDR3 region has the DNA TGCGCCAGCAGCCAGGGACAGGCGCTTAACAATGAGCAGTTCTTC.

The chain employs TRBV20-1 and TRBJ1-1, with 9 nucleotides matching TRBD1. The CDR3 sequence is 16 residues long. From germline, CDR1 is DFQATT and CDR2 SNEGSKA (reference sequence). The trim removed 6 bases at V and 1 base at J, leaving 12 bases unmatched. The CDR3 region is CSAIGGTGRRNTEAFF. The CDR3 DNA reads TGCAGTGCCATAGGGGGGACAGGGAGGCGGAACACTGAAGCTTTCTTT.

This clonotype was seen repeatedly, ten times or more. This chain connects TRBV14 to TRBJ1-4; D remains unclear. This CDR3 contains 12 residues. Trimming shortened V by 0 bases and J by 14 bases, and 10 bases separated the two germline ends. Germline CDR1 reads SGHDN; CDR2 reads FVKESK. CDR3 nucleotide sequence: TGTGCCAGCAGCCAAGAGGTGACTTACCTGTTTTTT. Translated: CASSQEVTYLFF.

The V and J genes are TRBV6-2 or TRBV6-3 and TRBJ2-7; possible D gene TRBD2, 6 bases. V lost 5 bases and J 2 bases, leaving 13 bases between the germline ends. The CDR3 totals 14 residues. Germline V lookup: CDR1 MNHEY, CDR2 SVGEGT. The CDR3 protein is CASSVGTATYEQYF. The CDR3 region has the DNA TGTGCCAGCAGTGTTGGGACTGCCACCTACGAGCAGTACTTC.

This clonotype was recorded at least ten times. J is TRBJ2-7 and V is TRBV10-3, with D uncertain. CDR1 and CDR2 (germline): ENHRY, SYGVKD. The CDR3 is made up of 15 amino acids. The V end was cut by 0 bases, the J end by 3 bases, with 12 bases between. CDR3 nucleotide sequence: TGTGCCATCAGTGAGTCGGAGTGGGGAAACTACGAGCAGTACTTC. Amino acids: CAISESEWGNYEQYF.

The rearrangement joins TRBV6-2 or TRBV6-3 to TRBJ1-1, with D perhaps matching TRBD1 (6 bases). In germline, CDR1 is MNHEY, CDR2 SVGEGT. V lost 6 bases to trimming and J lost 2 bases, with 13 bases between them. This CDR3 region has 14 residues. This CDR3 is CASRPSTGNTEAFF. CDR3 coding DNA: TGTGCCAGCAGGCCTTCGACAGGAAACACTGAAGCTTTCTTT.

V usage is TRBV10-3 and J usage is TRBJ1-2; 10 bases are shared with TRBD1. V gave up 9 bases and J gave up 6 bases; unmatched junction bases: 19. This CDR3 contains 17 residues. CDR1 ENHRY and CDR2 SYGVKD come from the germline V gene. The CDR3 region has the DNA TGTGCCATGGCCGACCATACCCGGGACAGGGGCCGCCATGGCTACACCTTC. This translates into CAMADHTRDRGRHGYTF.